What follows is one T cell receptor beta chain and its context. Its antigen is not known. It is unclear where the CDR3 begins or ends on the DNA, so no DNA is shown, and the CDR3 is as TCRdb lists it. The source of the sample is a study of cytomegalovirus exposure and HLA in healthy donors. Looked up from germline, CDR1 is MGHRA and CDR2 is YSYEKL. The CDR3 spans 13 residues, counting both ends. Findings and limits, study-wide: Many donors shared some public TCRs, even though most TCR sequences were rare. Reportedly, diagnosis of cytomegalovirus status by the classifier showed high specificity and sensitivity. Later on, an analysis tied 15,000 to 20,000 TCR beta sequences to HLA alleles at 0.05 false discovery rate.

In the PCR, 60 Vbeta and 13 Jbeta primers were used. Only in-frame clones appear in the TCRdb table, and some are missing; sequencing was by immunoSEQ multiplex PCR. Among 100,000 to 150,000 clones listed, roughly three quarters were seen once. The gene calls are TRBV4-1 and TRBJ1-1. The TCR was taken from a woman aged 60-75 years in good health and CMV-seronegative. Sequenced sample: PBMCs. CDR3 region: CASSQDFGRGTFF.